This T cell receptor (beta chain) was identified in a study of T cells in Graves' hyperthyroidism and ophthalmopathy. Overall study context: Peripheral blood samples were taken at initial diagnosis, prior to any treatment.

This clonotype has at least ten counts. Antigen: not known. Study-wide findings and caveats: Ophthalmopathy, which appeared later, was predicted by the model a median about 6 months before onset.

TCR beta CDR3 regions were amplified from RNA. The primer set for the first-round RT-PCR of the TCR CDR3 was HTBI. TCRdb re-called the multiplex PCR reads with MiXCR, one entry per CDR3 protein. The profile shows 640,000 or so distinct CDR3 sequences, 13% to 15% of them singletons. Germline V gives CDR1 KGHSH, CDR2 LQKENI. Trimming took off 4 bases at V and 6 bases at J, with 13 bases between the two ends. There are 14 residues in the CDR3. Input material: blood. The J gene is TRBJ2-1, the V gene TRBV18; D is ambiguous. The clonotype originates from a young woman with Graves' ophthalmopathy. CDR3 bases: TGTGCCAGCTCACTTTCCAAGCAAACCAATGAGCAGTTCTTC. This encodes CASSLSKQTNEQFF.